This T cell receptor beta chain came from a study of blood T cells in healthy people across ages. Study observations and caveats: Compared with aged donors, long-lived donors showed fewer expanded clones, suggesting selection.

Combining a sample-barcoded 5' primer with a J-beta primer mix, a second PCR ran for 7 to 11 cycles. CDR3-containing paired-end reads numbering at least 3 million came from each sample. TCRdb fed the 5' RACE reads into MiXCR, producing one record per CDR3 protein. The sample has 1.5 million to 2 million distinct CDR3 sequences, around 35% seen once. Remarks on this clonotype: Its antigen is not identified.

Investigators took about 9.2 milliliters of peripheral blood from every donor. Germline V gives CDR1 LNHDA, CDR2 SQIVND (reference sequence). CDR3 size: 20 residues. V lost 0 bases to trimming and J lost 0 bases, with 20 bases between them. Sequences were obtained from blood. This sequence was found in a woman between 25 and 40 years old in good health. J is TRBJ2-2 and V is TRBV19; D is ambiguous. CDR3 loop: CASSIDETFPYLPNTGELFF. The CDR3, as DNA: TGTGCCAGTAGTATAGATGAGACGTTCCCTTATCTCCCGAACACCGGGGAGCTGTTTTTT.